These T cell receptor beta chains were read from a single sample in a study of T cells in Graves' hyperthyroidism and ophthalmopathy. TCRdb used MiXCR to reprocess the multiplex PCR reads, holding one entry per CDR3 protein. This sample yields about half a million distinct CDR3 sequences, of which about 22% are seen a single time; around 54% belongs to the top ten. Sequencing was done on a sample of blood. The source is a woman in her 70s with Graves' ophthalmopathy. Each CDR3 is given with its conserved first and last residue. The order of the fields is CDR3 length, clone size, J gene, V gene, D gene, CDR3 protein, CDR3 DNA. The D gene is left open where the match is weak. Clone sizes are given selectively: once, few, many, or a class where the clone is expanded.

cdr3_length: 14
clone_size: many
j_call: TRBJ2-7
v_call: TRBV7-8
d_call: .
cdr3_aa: CASSPGKRGYEQYF
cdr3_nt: TGTGCCAGCAGCCCAGGGAAACGGGGATACGAGCAGTACTTC

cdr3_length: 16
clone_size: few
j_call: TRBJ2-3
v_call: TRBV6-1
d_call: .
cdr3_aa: CASSLGIIASTDTQYF
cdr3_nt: TGTGCCAGCAGCCTAGGGATTATAGCTAGCACAGATACGCAGTATTTT

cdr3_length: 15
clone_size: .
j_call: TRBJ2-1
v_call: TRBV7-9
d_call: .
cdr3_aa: CAGSPTEVLYNEQFF
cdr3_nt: TGTGCCGGCAGTCCCACAGAGGTTCTATACAATGAGCAGTTCTTC

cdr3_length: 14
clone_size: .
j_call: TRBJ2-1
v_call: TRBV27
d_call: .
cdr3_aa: CASRGIGFYNEQFF
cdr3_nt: TGTGCCAGCAGGGGCATCGGGTTTTACAATGAGCAGTTCTTC

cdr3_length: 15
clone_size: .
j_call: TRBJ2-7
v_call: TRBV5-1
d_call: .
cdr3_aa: CASSPMRGGISEQYF
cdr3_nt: TGCGCCAGCAGCCCGATGCGAGGGGGGATCTCCGAGCAGTACTTC

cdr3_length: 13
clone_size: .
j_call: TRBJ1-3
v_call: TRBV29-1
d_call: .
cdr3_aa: CSVGQNSGNTIYF
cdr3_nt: TGCAGCGTTGGACAGAACTCTGGAAACACCATATATTTT

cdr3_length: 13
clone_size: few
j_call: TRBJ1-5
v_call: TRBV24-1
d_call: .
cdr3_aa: CATSDIGGQPQHF
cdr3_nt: TGTGCCACCAGTGATATAGGAGGTCAGCCCCAGCATTTT

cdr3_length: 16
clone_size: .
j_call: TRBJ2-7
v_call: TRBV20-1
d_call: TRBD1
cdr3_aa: CSARDDFRDRIHEQYF
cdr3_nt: TGCAGTGCTAGAGATGACTTTAGGGACAGGATCCACGAGCAGTACTTC

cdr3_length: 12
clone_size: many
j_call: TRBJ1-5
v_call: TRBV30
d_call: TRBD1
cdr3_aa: CAWNYRGKPQHF
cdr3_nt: TGTGCCTGGAACTACAGGGGTAAGCCCCAGCATTTT

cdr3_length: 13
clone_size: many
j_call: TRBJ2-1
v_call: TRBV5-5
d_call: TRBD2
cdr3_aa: CASSSLASNEQFF
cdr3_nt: TGTGCCAGCAGCTCACTAGCGTCCAATGAGCAGTTCTTC

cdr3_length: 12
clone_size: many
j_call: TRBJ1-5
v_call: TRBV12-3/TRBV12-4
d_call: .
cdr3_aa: CASSLGVQPQHF
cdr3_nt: TGTGCCAGCAGTTTGGGGGTACAGCCCCAGCATTTT

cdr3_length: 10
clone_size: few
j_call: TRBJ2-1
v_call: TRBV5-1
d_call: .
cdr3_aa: CASSINEQFF
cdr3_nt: TGCGCCAGCAGCATTAATGAGCAGTTCTTC

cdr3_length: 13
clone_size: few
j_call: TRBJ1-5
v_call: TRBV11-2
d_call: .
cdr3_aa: CASSLFQGQPQHF
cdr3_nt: TGTGCCAGCAGCTTATTCCAGGGACAGCCCCAGCATTTT

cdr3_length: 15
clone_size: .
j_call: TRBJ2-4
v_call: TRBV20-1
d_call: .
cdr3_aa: CSARDMRQTKNIQYF
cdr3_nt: TGCAGTGCTAGAGATATGAGACAAACCAAAAACATTCAGTACTTC

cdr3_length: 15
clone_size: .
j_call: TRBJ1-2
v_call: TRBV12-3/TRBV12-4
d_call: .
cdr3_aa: CASRATGQAGGGYTF
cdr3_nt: TGTGCCAGCAGGGCCACGGGGCAGGCAGGAGGGGGCTACACCTTC

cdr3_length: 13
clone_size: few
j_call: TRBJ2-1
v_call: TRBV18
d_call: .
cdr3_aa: CASSHDSNNEQFF
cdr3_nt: TGTGCCAGCTCACACGACAGTAACAATGAGCAGTTCTTC

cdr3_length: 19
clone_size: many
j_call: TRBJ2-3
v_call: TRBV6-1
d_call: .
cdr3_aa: CASSVSVRGARTTTDTQYF
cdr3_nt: TGTGCCAGCAGTGTATCCGTTAGGGGGGCGAGGACCACCACAGATACGCAGTATTTT

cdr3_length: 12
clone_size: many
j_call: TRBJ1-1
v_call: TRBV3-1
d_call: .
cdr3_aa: CASSPLEGEAFF
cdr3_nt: TGTGCCAGCAGTCCCCTCGAGGGTGAAGCTTTCTTT

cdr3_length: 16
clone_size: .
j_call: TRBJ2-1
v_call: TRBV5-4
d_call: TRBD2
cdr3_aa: CASSLAGGRAHNEQFF
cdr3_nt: TGTGCCAGCAGCTTGGCCGGCGGGAGGGCCCACAATGAGCAGTTCTTC

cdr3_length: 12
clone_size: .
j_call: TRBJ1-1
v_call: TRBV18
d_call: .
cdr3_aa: CASSPARAEAFF
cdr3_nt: TGTGCCAGCTCACCGGCGAGAGCTGAAGCTTTCTTT